Listed here is a single TCR beta chain. The length of the CDR3 is 16 residues. The junction had 3 bases not matched to a gene; V was cut back by 1 base and J by 2 bases. Looked up from germline, CDR1 is SEHNR and CDR2 is FQNEAQ (reference sequence). The data were taken from a study of blood T cell repertoires in COVID-19. Libraries were prepared by immunoSEQ multiplex PCR; TCRdb keeps only in-frame clonotypes and omits some of them. Among about 440,000 clones listed, about 85% were seen once. This TCR was sampled from a woman younger than 35 with acute COVID-19. Sample: PBMCs or T cells enriched from blood (not recorded which). The rearrangement joins TRBV7-9 to TRBJ2-1, with 9 bases that match TRBD2. DNA of the CDR3: TGTGCCAGCAGCTTAGTAGCGGGAGCTGCCTACAATGAGCAGTTCTTC. Translation: CASSLVAGAAYNEQFF.